These 2 T cell receptor beta chains came from one sample sequenced in a study of blood T cell repertoires in COVID-19. TCRdb keeps only in-frame clones here, not all; method: immunoSEQ multiplex PCR. The sample includes some 270,000 clones, roughly 86% seen only once; the top ten take around 9%. Sequencing input: peripheral blood. All receptors come from a man aged 35-49 years with active or convalescent COVID-19.

The chain joins TRBV20-1 to TRBJ2-5; 16 positions match TRBD2. The length of the CDR3 is 21 residues. The V segment lost 3 bases and the J segment 2 bases; nucleotides outside the gene matches: 18. The germline gives CDR1 DFQATT, CDR2 SNEGSKA (reference sequence). DNA of the CDR3: TGCAGTGCTAGTCGGGCTCCCGGGACTAGCGGGGGGGGACCGAAACAAGAGACCCAGTACTTC. This sequence encodes CSASRAPGTSGGGPKQETQYF.

This CDR3 reads CASFPYGQGIGETQYF. The CDR3 DNA reads TGTGCCAGCTTCCCGTACGGACAGGGTATCGGAGAGACCCAGTACTTC. The V and J genes are TRBV2 and TRBJ2-5, with 8 bases that match TRBD1. V was pared by 8 bases and J by 4 bases, with 15 bases of the junction left unmatched. CDR1 and CDR2 (germline): SNHLY, FYNNEI. The CDR3 has 16 residues.